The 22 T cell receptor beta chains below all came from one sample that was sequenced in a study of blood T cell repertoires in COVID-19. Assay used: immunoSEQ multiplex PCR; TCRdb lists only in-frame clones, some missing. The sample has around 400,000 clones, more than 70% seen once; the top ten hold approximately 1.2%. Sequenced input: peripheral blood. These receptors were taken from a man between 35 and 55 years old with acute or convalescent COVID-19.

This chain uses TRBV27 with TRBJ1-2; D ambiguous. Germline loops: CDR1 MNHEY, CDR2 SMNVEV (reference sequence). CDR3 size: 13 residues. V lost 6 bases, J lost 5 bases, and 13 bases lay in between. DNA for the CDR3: TGTGCCAGCAGCCTGAATGGAGGGTATGGCTACACCTTC. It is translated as CASSLNGGYGYTF.

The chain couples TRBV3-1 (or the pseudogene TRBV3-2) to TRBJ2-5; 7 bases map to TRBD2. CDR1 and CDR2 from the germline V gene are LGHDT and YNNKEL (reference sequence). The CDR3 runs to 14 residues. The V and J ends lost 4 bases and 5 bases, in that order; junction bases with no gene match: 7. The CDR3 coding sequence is TGTGCCAGCAGCCGAACGACTAGCAGGGAGACCCAGTACTTC. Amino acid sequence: CASSRTTSRETQYF.

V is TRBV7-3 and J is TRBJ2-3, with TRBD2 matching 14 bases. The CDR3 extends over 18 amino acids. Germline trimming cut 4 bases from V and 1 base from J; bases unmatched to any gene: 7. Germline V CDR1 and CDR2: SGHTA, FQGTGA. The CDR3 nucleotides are TGTGCCAGCAGCTCTCCGGGACTAGCGGGAGCGGGCACAGATACGCAGTATTTT. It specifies CASSSPGLAGAGTDTQYF.

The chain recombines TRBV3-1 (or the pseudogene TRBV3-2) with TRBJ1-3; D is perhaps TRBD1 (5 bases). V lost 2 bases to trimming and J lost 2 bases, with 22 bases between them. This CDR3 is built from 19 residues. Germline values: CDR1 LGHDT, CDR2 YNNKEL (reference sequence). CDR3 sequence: CASSQRTVAGQGAGNTIYF. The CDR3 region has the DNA TGTGCCAGCAGCCAAAGAACCGTCGCCGGGCAAGGGGCTGGAAACACCATATATTTT.

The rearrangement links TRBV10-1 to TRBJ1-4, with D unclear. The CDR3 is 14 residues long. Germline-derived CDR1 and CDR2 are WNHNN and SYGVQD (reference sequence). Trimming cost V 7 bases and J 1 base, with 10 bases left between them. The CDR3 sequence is CASKAPGTNEKLFF. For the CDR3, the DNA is TGCGCCAGCAAGGCCCCGGGAACTAATGAAAAACTGTTTTTT.

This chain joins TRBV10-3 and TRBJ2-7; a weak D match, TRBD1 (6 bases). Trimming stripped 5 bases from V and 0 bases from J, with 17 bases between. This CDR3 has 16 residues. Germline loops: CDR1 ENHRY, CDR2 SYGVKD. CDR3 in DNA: TGTGCCATCAGTTTAAACGACAGGAAGATCTCCTACGAGCAGTACTTC. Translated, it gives CAISLNDRKISYEQYF.

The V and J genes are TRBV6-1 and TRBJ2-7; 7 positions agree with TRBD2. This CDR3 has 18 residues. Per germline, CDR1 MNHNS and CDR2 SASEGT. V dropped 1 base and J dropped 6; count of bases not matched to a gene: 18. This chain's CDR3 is CASSEDIYEPSGDAEQYF. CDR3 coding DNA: TGTGCCAGCAGTGAAGATATTTATGAGCCTAGCGGAGACGCCGAGCAGTACTTC.

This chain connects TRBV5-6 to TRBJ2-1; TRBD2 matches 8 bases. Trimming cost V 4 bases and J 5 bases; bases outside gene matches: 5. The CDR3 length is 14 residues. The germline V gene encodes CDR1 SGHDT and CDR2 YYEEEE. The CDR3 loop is CASSVGLVNNEQFF. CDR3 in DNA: TGTGCCAGCAGCGTGGGACTAGTAAACAATGAGCAGTTCTTC.

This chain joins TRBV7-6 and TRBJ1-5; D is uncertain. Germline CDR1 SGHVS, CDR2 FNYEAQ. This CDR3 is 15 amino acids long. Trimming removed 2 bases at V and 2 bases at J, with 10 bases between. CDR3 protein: CASSLLPDGNQPQHF. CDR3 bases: TGTGCCAGCAGCTTACTCCCAGATGGCAATCAGCCCCAGCATTTT.

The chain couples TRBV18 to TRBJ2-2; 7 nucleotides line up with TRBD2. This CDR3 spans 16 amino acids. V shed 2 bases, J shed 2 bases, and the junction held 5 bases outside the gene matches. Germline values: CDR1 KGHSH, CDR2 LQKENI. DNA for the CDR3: TGTGCCAGCTCACCAAGCGCGGGAGCTAACACCGGGGAGCTGTTTTTT. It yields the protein CASSPSAGANTGELFF.

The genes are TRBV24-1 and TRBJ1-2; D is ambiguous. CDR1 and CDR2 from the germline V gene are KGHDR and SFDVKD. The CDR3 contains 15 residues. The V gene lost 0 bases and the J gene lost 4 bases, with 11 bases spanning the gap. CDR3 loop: CATSDLFGDIYGYTF. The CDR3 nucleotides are TGTGCCACCAGTGATTTGTTCGGGGATATCTATGGCTACACCTTC.

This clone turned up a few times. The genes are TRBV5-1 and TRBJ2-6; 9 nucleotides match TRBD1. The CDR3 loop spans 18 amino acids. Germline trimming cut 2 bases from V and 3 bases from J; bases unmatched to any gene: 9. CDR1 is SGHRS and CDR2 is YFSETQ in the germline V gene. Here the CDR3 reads CASSLPPGQGGGANVLTF. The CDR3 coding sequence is TGCGCCAGCAGCTTACCTCCGGGACAGGGTGGTGGGGCCAACGTCCTGACTTTC.

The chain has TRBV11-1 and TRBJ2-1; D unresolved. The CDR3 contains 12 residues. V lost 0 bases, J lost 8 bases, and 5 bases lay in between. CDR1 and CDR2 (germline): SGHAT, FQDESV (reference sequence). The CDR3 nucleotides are TGTGCCAGCAGCTTAGCCGTCCATGAGCAGTTCTTC. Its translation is CASSLAVHEQFF.

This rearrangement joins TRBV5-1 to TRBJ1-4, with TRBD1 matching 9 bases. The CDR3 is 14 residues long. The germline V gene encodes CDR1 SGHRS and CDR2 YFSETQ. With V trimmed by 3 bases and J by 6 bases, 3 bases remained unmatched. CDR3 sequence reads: CASSSGTGYEKLFF. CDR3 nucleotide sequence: TGCGCCAGCAGCTCCGGGACAGGGTATGAAAAACTGTTTTTT.

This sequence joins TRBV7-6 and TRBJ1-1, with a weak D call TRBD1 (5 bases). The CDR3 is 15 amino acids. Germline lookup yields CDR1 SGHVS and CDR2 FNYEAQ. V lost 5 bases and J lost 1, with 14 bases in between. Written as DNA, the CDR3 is TGTGCCAGCAGCAGGGACGGGAGGGCGAACACTGAAGCTTTCTTT. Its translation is CASSRDGRANTEAFF.

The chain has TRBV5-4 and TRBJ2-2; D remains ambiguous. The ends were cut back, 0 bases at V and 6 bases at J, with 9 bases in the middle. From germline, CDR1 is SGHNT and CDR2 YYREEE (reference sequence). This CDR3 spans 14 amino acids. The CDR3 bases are TGTGCCAGCAGCTTGGGACATAAAGCCGGGGAGCTGTTTTTT. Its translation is CASSLGHKAGELFF.

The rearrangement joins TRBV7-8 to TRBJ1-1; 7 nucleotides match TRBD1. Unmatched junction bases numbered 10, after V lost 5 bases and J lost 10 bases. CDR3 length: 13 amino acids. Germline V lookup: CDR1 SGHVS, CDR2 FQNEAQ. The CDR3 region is CASSIGQADVAFF. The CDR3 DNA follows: TGTGCCAGCAGCATAGGACAGGCGGACGTAGCTTTCTTT.

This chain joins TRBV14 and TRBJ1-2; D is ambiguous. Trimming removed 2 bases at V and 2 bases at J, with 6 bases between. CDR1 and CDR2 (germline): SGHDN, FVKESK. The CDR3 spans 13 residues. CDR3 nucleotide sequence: TGTGCCAGCAGCCAAAACAAGAACTATGGCTACACCTTC. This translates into CASSQNKNYGYTF.

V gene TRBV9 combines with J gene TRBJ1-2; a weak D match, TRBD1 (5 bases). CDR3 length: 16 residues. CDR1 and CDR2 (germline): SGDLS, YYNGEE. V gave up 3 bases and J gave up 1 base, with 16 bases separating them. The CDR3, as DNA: TGTGCCAGCAGCGCTAGGTCCGGGGGAGATAACTATGGCTACACCTTC. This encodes CASSARSGGDNYGYTF. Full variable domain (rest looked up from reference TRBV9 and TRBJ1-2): DSGVTQTPKHLITATGQRVTLRCSPRSGDLSVYWYQQSLDQGLQFLIQYYNGEERAKGNILERFSAQQFPDLHSELNLSSLELGDSALYFCASSARSGGDNYGYTFGSGTRLTVV.

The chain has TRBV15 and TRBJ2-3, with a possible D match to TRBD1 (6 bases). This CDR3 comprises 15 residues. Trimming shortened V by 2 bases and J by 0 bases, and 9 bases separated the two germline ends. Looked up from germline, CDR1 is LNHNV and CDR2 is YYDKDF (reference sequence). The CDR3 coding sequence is TGTGCCACCAGCAGACCCAGGGGTAGCACAGATACGCAGTATTTT. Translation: CATSRPRGSTDTQYF.

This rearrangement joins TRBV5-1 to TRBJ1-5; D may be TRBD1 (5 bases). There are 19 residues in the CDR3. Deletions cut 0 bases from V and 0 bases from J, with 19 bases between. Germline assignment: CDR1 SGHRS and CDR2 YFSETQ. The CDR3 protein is CASSLVCVHRSYSNQPQHF. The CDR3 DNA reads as TGCGCCAGCAGCTTGGTATGCGTGCACAGGAGCTATAGCAATCAGCCCCAGCATTTT.

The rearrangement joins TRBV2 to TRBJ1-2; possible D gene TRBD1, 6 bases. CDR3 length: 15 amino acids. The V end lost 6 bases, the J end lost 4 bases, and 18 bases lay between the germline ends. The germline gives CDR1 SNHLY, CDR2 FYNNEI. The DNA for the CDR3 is TGTGCCAGCAGGGACACGGACAGCCTCATCTATGGCTACACCTTC. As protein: CASRDTDSLIYGYTF.